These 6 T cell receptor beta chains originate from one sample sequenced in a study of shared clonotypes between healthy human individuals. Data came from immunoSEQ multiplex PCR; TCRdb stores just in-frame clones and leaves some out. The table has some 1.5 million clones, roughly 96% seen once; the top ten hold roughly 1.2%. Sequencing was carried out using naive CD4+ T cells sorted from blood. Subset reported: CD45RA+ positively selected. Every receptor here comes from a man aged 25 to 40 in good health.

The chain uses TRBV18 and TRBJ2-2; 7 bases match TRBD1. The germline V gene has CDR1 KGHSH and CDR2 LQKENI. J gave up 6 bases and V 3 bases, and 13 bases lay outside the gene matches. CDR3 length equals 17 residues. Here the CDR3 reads CASSPLRQGSVSGELFF. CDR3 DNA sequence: TGTGCCAGCTCACCCCTACGACAGGGATCGGTGTCCGGGGAGCTGTTTTTT. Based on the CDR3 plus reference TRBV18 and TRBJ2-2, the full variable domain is NAGVMQNPRHLVRRRGQEARLRCSPMKGHSHVYWYRQLPEEGLKFMVYLQKENIIDESGMPKERFSAEFPKEGPSILRIQQVVRGDSAAYFCASSPLRQGSVSGELFFGEGSRLTVL.

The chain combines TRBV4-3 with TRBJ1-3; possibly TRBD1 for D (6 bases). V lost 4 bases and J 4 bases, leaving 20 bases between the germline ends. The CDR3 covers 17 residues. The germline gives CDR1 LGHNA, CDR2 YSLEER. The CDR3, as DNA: TGCGCCAGCAGCCTAGTCGGGACAACGGCTTACGGAAACACCATATATTTT. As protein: CASSLVGTTAYGNTIYF.

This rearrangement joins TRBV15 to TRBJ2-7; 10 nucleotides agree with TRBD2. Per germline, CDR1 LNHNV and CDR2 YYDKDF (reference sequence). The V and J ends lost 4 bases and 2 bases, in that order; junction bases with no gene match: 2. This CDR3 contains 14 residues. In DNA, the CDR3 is TGTGCCACCAGCAAAGCGGGAGGGCCCTACGAGCAGTACTTC. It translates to CATSKAGGPYEQYF.

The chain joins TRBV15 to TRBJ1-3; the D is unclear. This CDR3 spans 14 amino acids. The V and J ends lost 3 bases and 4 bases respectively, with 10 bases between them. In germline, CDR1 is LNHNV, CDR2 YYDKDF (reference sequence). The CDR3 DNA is TGTGCCACCAGCAGCGGACTTGGGGGAAACACCATATATTTT. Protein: CATSSGLGGNTIYF.

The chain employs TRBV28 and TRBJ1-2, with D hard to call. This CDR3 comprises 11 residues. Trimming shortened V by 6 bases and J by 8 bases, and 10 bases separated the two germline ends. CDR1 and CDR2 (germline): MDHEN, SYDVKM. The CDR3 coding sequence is TGTGCCAGCAGCCGAACTGGCGGCTACACCTTC. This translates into CASSRTGGYTF.

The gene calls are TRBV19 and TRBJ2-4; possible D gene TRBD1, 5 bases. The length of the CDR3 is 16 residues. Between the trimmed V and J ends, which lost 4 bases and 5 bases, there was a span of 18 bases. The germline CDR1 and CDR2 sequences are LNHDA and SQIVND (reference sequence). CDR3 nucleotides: TGTGCCAGTAGTACCACTTGGGGCTTAAGGGAAAACATTCAGTACTTC. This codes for CASSTTWGLRENIQYF.